These 6 T cell receptor beta chains were all obtained from the same sample, sequenced in a study of control samples from healthy donors and cancer patients. The method was immunoSEQ multiplex PCR; TCRdb's version includes in-frame clones alone and lacks a portion of them. The sample holds around 120,000 clones, roughly 91% seen once. The source material was PBMCs. These receptors were collected from a man between 45 and 60 years old with head and neck cancer.

This clone has just a few counts. The rearrangement joins TRBV2 to TRBJ2-7; D call uncertain. V lost 6 bases to trimming and J lost 7 bases, with 16 bases between them. The CDR3 extends over 13 amino acids. The germline V gene encodes CDR1 SNHLY and CDR2 FYNNEI. The CDR3 is CASSPPFTDEQYF. The CDR3 coding sequence is TGTGCCAGCAGCCCCCCCTTTACGGATGAGCAGTACTTC.

V gene TRBV13 combines with J gene TRBJ2-7; 7 nucleotides align to TRBD1. The V gene end was trimmed by 4 bases and the J gene end by 3 bases; junction bases not matched to a gene: 9. There are 15 residues in the CDR3. Germline V gene lookup returns CDR1 PRHDT and CDR2 FYEKMQ (reference sequence). The CDR3 DNA is TGTGCCAGCAGCTCGAGACAGGGTAGGGTCTACGAGCAGTACTTC. As protein: CASSSRQGRVYEQYF.

J is TRBJ1-4 and V is TRBV7-9; a weak D match, TRBD1 (5 bases). The V end lost 5 bases, the J end lost 2 bases, and 15 bases lay between the germline ends. This CDR3 is built from 16 residues. CDR1 is SEHNR, CDR2 FQNEAQ, per germline (reference sequence). CDR3 residues: CASSRGDRVTNEKLFF. The CDR3 DNA sequence: TGTGCCAGCAGCCGAGGGGATCGGGTCACTAATGAAAAACTGTTTTTT.

This chain connects TRBV5-6 to TRBJ2-7; tentatively, D is TRBD1 (6 bases). Germline V gives CDR1 SGHDT, CDR2 YYEEEE. Deletions cut 2 bases from V and 4 bases from J, with 13 bases between. This CDR3 contains 14 residues. This chain's CDR3 is CASSFSGAAYEQYF. CDR3 in DNA: TGTGCCAGCAGCTTTTCAGGGGCCGCGTACGAGCAGTACTTC.

This rearrangement joins TRBV23-1 to TRBJ2-5, with D perhaps matching TRBD1 (7 bases). TRBV23-1 is an open reading frame whose function is uncertain. CDR3 size: 16 residues. With 0 bases removed from V and 5 bases from J, the gap between germline ends came to 16 bases. The CDR3 spells CASSQSGTPGGETQYF. The CDR3 coding sequence is TGCGCCAGCAGTCAATCGGGGACCCCAGGGGGGGAGACCCAGTACTTC.

CDR3 in DNA: TGTGCCAGTAGTAGGGGGGACAGGAGCTATGGCTACACCTTC. Translation: CASSRGDRSYGYTF. The chain uses TRBV19 and TRBJ1-2; TRBD1 agrees at 8 bases. The ends lost 4 bases at V and 4 bases at J; junction bases unmatched: 5. This CDR3 has 14 residues. Germline CDR1 is LNHDA and CDR2 is SQIVND (reference sequence).